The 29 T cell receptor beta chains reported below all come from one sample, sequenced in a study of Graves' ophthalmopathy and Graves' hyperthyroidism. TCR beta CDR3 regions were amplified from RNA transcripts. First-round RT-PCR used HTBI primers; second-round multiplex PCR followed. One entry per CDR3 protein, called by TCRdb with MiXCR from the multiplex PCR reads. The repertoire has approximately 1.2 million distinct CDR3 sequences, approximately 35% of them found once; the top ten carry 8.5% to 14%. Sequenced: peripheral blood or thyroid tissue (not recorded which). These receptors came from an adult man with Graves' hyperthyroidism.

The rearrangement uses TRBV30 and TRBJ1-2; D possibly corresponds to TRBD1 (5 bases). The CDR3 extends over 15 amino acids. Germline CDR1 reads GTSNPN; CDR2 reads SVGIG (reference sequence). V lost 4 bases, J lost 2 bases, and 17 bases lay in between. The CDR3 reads CAWTRSRRGNYGYTF. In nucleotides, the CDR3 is TGTGCCTGGACCCGTTCCAGGCGGGGGAACTATGGCTACACCTTC.

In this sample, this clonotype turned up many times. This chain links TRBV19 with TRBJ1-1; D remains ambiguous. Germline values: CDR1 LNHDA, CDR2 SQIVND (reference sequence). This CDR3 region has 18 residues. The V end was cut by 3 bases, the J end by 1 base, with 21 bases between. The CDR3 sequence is CASSIDLYGSARNTEAFF. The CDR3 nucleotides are TGTGCCAGTAGTATTGATTTGTACGGGTCAGCGAGGAACACTGAAGCTTTCTTT.

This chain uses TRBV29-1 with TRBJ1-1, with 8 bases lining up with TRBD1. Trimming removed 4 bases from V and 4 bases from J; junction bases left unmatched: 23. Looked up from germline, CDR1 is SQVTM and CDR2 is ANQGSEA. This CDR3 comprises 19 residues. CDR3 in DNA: TGCAGCGTTGCGGCCTCGGCGAACGTCTACAGGGGGTGGGGCACTGAAGCTTTCTTT. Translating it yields CSVAASANVYRGWGTEAFF.

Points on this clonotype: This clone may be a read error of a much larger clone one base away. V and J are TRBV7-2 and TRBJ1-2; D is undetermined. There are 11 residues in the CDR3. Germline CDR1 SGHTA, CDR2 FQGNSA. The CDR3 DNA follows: TGTGACAGCAGCTTAGTTCTTGGCTACACCTTC. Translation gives CDSSLVLGYTF.

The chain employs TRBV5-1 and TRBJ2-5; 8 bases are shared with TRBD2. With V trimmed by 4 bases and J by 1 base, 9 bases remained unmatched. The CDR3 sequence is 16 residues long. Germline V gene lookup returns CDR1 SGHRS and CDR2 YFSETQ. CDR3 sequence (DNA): TGCGCCAGCAGCGCCATACTAGCGGAAATCCAAGAGACCCAGTACTTC. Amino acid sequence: CASSAILAEIQETQYF.

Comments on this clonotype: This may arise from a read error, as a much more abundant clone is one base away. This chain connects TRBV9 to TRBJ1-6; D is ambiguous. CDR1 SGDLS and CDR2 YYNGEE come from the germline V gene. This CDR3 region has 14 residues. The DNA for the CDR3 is TGTGCCGGCAGCGTGACCGGGAGTAATTCACCCCTCCACTTT. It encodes CAGSVTGSNSPLHF.

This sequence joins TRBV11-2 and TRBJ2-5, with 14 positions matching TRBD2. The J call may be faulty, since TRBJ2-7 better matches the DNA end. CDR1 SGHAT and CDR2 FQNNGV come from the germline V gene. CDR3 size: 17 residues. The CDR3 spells CASSLAAGLAGVSEQYF. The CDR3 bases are TGTGCCAGCAGCTTAGCTGCGGGACTAGCGGGAGTCTCCGAGCAGTACTTC.

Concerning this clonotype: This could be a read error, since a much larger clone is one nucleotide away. The CDR3 bases are TGTGCCAGCAGTGGGGCCATGAACACTGAAGCTTTCTTT. Its translation: CASSGAMNTEAFF. The chain couples TRBV25-1 to TRBJ1-1; D unclear. V was shortened by 4 bases and J by 0 bases, with 6 bases between the two germline ends. Germline V lookup: CDR1 MGHDK, CDR2 SYGVNS. CDR3 length equals 13 residues.

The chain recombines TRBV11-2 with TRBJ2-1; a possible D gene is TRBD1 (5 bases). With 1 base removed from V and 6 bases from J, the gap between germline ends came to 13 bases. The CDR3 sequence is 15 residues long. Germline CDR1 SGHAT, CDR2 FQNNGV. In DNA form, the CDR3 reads TGTGCCAGCAGCTTAGTTGGGGCAGGGCCCAATGAGCAGTTCTTC. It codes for CASSLVGAGPNEQFF.

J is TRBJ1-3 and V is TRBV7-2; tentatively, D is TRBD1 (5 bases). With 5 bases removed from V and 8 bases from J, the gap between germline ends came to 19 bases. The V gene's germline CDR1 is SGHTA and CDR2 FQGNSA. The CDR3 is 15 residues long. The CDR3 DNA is TGTGCCAGCAGCCGAGACAGTAACTATGGCTACACCATATATTTT. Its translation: CASSRDSNYGYTIYF.

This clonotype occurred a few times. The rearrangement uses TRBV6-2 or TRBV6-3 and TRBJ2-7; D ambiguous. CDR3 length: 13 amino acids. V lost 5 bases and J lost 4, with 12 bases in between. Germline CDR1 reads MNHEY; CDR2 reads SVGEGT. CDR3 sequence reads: CASSLNRLYEQYF. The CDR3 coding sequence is TGTGCCAGCAGTCTGAACAGATTGTACGAGCAGTACTTC.

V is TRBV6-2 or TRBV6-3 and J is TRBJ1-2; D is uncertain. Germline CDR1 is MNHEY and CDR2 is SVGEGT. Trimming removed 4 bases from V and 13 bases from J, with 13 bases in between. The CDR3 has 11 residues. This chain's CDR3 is CASSSQAASTF. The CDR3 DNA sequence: TGTGCCAGCAGTTCTCAGGCAGCCTCCACCTTC.

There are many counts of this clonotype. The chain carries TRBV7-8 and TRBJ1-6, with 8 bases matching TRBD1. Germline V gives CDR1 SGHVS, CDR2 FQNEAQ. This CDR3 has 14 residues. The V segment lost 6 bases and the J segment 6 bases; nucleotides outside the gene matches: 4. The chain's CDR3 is CASRKTGANSPLHF. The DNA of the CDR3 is TGTGCCAGCAGGAAGACAGGGGCTAATTCACCCCTCCACTTT.

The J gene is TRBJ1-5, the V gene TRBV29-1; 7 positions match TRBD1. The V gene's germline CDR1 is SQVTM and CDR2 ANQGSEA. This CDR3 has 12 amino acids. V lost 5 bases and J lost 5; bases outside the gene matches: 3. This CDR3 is CSVTGAYQPQHF. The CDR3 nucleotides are TGCAGCGTTACAGGGGCATATCAGCCCCAGCATTTT.

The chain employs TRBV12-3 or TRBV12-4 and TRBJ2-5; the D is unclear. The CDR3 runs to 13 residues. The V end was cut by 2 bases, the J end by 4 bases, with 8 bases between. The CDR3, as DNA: TGTGCCAGCAGTTTATCTCAACTAGAGACCCAGTACTTC. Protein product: CASSLSQLETQYF.

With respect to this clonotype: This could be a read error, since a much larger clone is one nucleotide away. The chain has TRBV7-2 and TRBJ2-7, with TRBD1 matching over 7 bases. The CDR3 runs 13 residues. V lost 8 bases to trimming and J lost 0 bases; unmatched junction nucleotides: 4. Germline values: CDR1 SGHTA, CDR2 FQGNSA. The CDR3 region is CASEGQSSYEQYF. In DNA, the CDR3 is TGTGCCAGCGAGGGACAGAGCTCCTACGAGCAGTACTTC.

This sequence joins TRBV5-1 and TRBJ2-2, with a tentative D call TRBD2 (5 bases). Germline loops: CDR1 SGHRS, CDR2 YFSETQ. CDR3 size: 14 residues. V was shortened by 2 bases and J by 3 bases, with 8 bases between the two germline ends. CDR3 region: CASSFRADTGELFF. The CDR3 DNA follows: TGCGCCAGCAGCTTCAGAGCGGACACCGGGGAGCTGTTTTTT.

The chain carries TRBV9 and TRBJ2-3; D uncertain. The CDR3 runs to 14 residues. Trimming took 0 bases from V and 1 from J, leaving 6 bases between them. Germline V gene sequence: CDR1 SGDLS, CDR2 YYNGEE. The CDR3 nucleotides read TGTGCCAGCAGCGTAGATCGCCGCACAGATACGCAGTATTTT. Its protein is CASSVDRRTDTQYF.

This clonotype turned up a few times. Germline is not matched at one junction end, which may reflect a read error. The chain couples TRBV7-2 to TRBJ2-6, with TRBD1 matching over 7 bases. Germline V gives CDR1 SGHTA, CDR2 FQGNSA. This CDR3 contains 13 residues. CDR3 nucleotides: TGTGCCAGCAGCCTAGGACAGGCTATCCCTGAAGCTTTC. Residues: CASSLGQAIPEAF.

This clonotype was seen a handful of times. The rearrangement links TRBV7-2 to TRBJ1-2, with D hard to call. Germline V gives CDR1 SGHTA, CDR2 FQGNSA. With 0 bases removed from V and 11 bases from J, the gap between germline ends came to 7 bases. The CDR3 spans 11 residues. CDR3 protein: CASSLASGYTF. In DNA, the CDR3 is TGTGCCAGCAGCTTAGCGTCGGGATACACCTTC.

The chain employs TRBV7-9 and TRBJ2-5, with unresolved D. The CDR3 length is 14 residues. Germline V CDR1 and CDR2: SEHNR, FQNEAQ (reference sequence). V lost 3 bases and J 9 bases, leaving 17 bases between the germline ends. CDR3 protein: CASSFNGPGQPQYF. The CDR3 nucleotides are TGTGCCAGCAGCTTCAATGGACCGGGTCAGCCCCAGTACTTC.

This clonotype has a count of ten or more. The CDR3 sequence: CASSPLDSDNYGYTF. Written as DNA, the CDR3 is TGTGCCAGCAGCCCCCTCGACAGTGACAACTATGGCTACACCTTC. J is TRBJ1-2 and V is TRBV12-3 or TRBV12-4; TRBD1 is a possible D gene (5 bases). V was cut by 6 bases and J by 2 bases, with 16 bases left in between. This CDR3 region has 15 residues.

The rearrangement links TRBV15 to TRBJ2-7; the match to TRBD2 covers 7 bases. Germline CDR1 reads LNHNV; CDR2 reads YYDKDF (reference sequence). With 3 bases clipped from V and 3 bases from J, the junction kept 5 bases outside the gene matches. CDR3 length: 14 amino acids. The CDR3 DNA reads TGTGCCACCAGCAGGGCTGGGGGGGACTACGAGCAGTACTTC. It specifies CATSRAGGDYEQYF. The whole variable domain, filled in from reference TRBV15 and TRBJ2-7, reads DAMVIQNPRYQVTQFGKPVTLSCSQTLNHNVMYWYQQKSSQAPKLLFHYYDKDFNNEADTPDNFQSRRPNTSFCFLDIRSPGLGDTAMYLCATSRAGGDYEQYFGPGTRLTVT.

CDR3 residues: CASSPSPGTREQYF. Written as DNA, the CDR3 is TGTGCCAGCAGCCCGAGTCCCGGGACCCGAGAGCAGTACTTC. The rearrangement uses TRBV9 and TRBJ2-7; D may match TRBD1 or TRBD2 (5 bases each). CDR1 and CDR2 from the germline V gene are SGDLS and YYNGEE. Trimming removed 4 bases at V and 7 bases at J, with 18 bases between. The CDR3 is 14 amino acids. Together with reference TRBV9 and TRBJ2-7, the CDR3 gives the full variable domain: DSGVTQTPKHLITATGQRVTLRCSPRSGDLSVYWYQQSLDQGLQFLIQYYNGEERAKGNILERFSAQQFPDLHSELNLSSLELGDSALYFCASSPSPGTREQYFGPGTRLTVT.

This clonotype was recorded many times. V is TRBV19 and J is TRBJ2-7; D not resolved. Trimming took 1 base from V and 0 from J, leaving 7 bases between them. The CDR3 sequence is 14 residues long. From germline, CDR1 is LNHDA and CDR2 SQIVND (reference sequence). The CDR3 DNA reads TGTGCCAGTAGTATAGGACTGAGCTCCTACGAGCAGTACTTC. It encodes CASSIGLSSYEQYF.

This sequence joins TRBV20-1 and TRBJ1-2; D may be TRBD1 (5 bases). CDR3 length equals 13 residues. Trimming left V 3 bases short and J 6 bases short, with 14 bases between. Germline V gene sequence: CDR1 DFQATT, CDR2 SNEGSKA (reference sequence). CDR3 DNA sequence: TGCAGTGCTAGGCGCGGGGGGGAGGATGGCTACACCTTC. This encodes CSARRGGEDGYTF.

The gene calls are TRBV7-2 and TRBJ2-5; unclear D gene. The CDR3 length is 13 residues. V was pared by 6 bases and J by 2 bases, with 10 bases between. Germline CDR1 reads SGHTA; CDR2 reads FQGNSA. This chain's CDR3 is CASSRVAQETQYF. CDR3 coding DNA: TGTGCCAGCAGTCGTGTAGCTCAAGAGACCCAGTACTTC.

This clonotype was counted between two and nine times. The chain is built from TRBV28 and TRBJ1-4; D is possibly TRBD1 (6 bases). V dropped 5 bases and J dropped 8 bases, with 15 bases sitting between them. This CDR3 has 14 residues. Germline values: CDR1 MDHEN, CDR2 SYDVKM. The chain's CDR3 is CASSVGGAREKLFF. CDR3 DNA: TGTGCCAGCAGTGTAGGGGGGGCAAGGGAAAAACTGTTTTTT.

The CDR3 nucleotides read TGTGCCAGCAGCTTAGGACCAGGGGGTGTCACTGAAGCTTTCTTT. Its protein is CASSLGPGGVTEAFF. The genes are TRBV7-2 and TRBJ1-1; TRBD1 matches at 7 bases. Trimming cost V 1 base and J 4 bases; bases outside gene matches: 6. CDR3 length equals 15 residues. Germline CDR1 is SGHTA and CDR2 is FQGNSA.